This T cell receptor (beta chain) was found in a study of Graves' ophthalmopathy and Graves' hyperthyroidism. Beta-chain TCR CDR3 regions were amplified from RNA transcripts. An opening RT-PCR round employed HTBI primers and preceded a second-round multiplex PCR. TCRdb redid the calling of the multiplex PCR reads with MiXCR, one entry per CDR3 protein. The data show about 390,000 distinct CDR3 sequences, with about 15% seen just once and 2% to 2.5% held by the top ten. CDR1 is MNHNS and CDR2 is SASEGT in the germline V gene. V lost 5 bases to trimming and J lost 9 bases, with 8 bases between them. CDR3 size: 12 residues. This clonotype came up many times.

The rearrangement uses TRBV6-1 and TRBJ1-6; D is undetermined. Sequenced: peripheral blood. The receptor was isolated from an adult woman with stable Graves' hyperthyroidism. The CDR3 region has the DNA TGTGCCAGCAGTTATAAGGGTTCACCCCTCCACTTT. Amino acid sequence: CASSYKGSPLHF.